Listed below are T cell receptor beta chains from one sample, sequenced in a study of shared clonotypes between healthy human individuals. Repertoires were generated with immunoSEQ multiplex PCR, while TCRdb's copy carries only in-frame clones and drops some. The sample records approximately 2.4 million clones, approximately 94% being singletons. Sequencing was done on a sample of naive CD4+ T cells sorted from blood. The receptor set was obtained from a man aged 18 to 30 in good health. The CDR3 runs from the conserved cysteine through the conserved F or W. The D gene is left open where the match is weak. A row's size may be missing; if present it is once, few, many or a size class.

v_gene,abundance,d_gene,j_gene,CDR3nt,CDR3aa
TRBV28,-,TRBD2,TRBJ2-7,TGTGCCAGCAGTCCCCTTTTGGGTCGGCTAGCGGGGTCAACCTACGAGCAGTACTTC,CASSPLLGRLAGSTYEQYF
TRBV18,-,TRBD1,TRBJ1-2,TGTGCCAGCTCACCACGAGGGACAGGGGACGGCTACACCTTC,CASSPRGTGDGYTF
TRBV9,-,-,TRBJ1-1,TGTGCCAGCAGCGCAGGAGGAAATATGAACACTGAAGCTTTCTTT,CASSAGGNMNTEAFF
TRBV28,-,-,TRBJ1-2,TGTGCCAGCAGGCCAGTCGGGGCTAACTATGGCTACACCTTC,CASRPVGANYGYTF
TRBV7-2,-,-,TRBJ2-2,TGTGCCAGCAGCGACAGAGGGCCCACATCCGGGGAGCTGTTTTTT,CASSDRGPTSGELFF
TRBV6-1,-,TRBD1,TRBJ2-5,TGTGCCAGCAGGGTTACCGACAGGGGACCAGAGACCCAGTACTTC,CASRVTDRGPETQYF
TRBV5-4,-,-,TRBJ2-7,TGTGCCAGCAGCTTGGGGACGGCAGTAATTACCTACGAGCAGTACTTC,CASSLGTAVITYEQYF
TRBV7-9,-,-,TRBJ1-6,TGTGCCAGCAGCTCCTTGAGTGGGCAGTATAATTCACCCCTCCACTTT,CASSSLSGQYNSPLHF
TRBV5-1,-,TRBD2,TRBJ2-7,TGCGCCAGCAGCTTAGGGACTAGCGGGAAACCCCCTGGAGCTTACGAGCAGTACTTC,CASSLGTSGKPPGAYEQYF
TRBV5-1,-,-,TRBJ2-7,TGCGCCAGCAGCTTGGCCCCAGGTAACTCCTACGAGCAGTACTTC,CASSLAPGNSYEQYF
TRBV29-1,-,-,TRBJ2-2,TGCAGCGGAACAACGAACACCGGGGAGCTGTTTTTT,CSGTTNTGELFF
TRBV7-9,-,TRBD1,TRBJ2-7,TGTGCCAGCAGCAAGGGACAGGAGATCTACGAGCAGTACTTC,CASSKGQEIYEQYF
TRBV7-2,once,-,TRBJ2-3,TGTGCCAGCAGCACAACAGCAGATACGCAGTATTTT,CASSTTADTQYF
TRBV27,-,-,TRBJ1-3,TGTGCCAGCAGTTTCGGTCGTAGGGGTTCTGGAAACACCATATATTTT,CASSFGRRGSGNTIYF
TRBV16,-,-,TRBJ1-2,TGTGCCAGCAGCCAACGGGGGGACTACTATGGCTACACCTTC,CASSQRGDYYGYTF
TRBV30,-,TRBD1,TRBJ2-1,TGTGCCTGGAGAGCCGACAGGGAAAGGTCCTACAATGAGCAGTTCTTC,CAWRADRERSYNEQFF
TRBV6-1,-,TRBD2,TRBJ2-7,TGTGCCAGCAGTGAAGGCGGGGGAGGGGCCTACGAGCAGTATTTC,CASSEGGGGAYEQYF
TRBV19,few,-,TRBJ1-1,TGTGCCAGTAGTAGGACCACGCTGGGGAACACTGAAGCTTTCTTT,CASSRTTLGNTEAFF
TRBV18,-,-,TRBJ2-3,TGTGCCGGCTCACCCCAGACGGTCACAGATACGCAGTATTTT,CAGSPQTVTDTQYF
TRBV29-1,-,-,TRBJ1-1,TGCAGCGTTGTTAACCCCGGAGGGAACACTGAAGCTTTCTTT,CSVVNPGGNTEAFF
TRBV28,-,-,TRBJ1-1,TGTGCCAGCCGGAATACGTACGAAGCTTTCTTT,CASRNTYEAFF
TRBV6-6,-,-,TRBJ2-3,TGTGCCAGCAGTTCCCGGGATACGCAGTATTTT,CASSSRDTQYF
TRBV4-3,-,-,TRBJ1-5,TGCGCCAGCAGCCAAGATCAGGGTTGGCCCCAGCATTTT,CASSQDQGWPQHF
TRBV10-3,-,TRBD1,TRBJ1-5,TGTGCCATCAGTGATAATTGGGCAGGGGGATATCAGCCCCAGCATTTT,CAISDNWAGGYQPQHF
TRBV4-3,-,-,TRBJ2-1,TGCGCCAGCAGCCAAGATCCCCCCGGGAGTAGCGGCAATGAGCAGTTCTTC,CASSQDPPGSSGNEQFF
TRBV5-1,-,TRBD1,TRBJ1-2,TGCGCCAGCAGCGCATCCGGGACAGTCTATGGCTACACCTTC,CASSASGTVYGYTF
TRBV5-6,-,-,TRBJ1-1,TGTGCCAGCAGCTTGGAGGCAGGGGAAGCTTTCTTT,CASSLEAGEAFF
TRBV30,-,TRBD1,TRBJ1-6,TGTGCCTGGACCGAATCGTACTTGGGAACCGGGACAGGGAATTCACCCCTCCACTTT,CAWTESYLGTGTGNSPLHF
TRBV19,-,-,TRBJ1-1,TGTGCCAGTAGTATAGATGTCAGGAGTGAAGCTTTCTTT,CASSIDVRSEAFF
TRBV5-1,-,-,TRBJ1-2,TGCGCCAGCAGCCCGGAGGTGGCAGGTCCCATTAAGGGCTATGGCTACACCTTC,CASSPEVAGPIKGYGYTF
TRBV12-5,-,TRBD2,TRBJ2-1,TGTGCTAGTGGTTTGTCGGTGCGGGAGGGTTCCTACAATGAGCAGTTCTTC,CASGLSVREGSYNEQFF
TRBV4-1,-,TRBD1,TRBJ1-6,TGCGCCAGCAGCCCGACAGGGAAAGGAAATAATTCACCCCTCCACTTT,CASSPTGKGNNSPLHF
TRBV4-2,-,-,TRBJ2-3,TGTGCCAGCAGCCAGATAAGCACAGATACGCAGTATTTT,CASSQISTDTQYF
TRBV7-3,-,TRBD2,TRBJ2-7,TGTGCCAGCAGCCCCCGCCGGGGGGAGAGGGCTGGAGAGTCCTACGAGCAGTACTTC,CASSPRRGERAGESYEQYF
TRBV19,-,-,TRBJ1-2,TGTGCCAGTAGTATAGATCGTCGATGGTCTGAGGGCAGTCTTGGCTACACCTTC,CASSIDRRWSEGSLGYTF
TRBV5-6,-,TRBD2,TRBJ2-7,TGTGCCAGCAGCAAGGGACTAGGAGTCTACGAGCAGTACTTC,CASSKGLGVYEQYF
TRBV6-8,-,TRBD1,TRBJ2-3,TGTGCCAGCAGTTACTGTACTACACAGGGGAGCGAGAATTCTTGCACAGATACGCAGTATTTT,CASSYCTTQGSENSCTDTQYF
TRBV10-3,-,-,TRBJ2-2,TGTGCCATCAGGCCGGGACAAGCGAACACCGGGGAGCTGTTTTTT,CAIRPGQANTGELFF
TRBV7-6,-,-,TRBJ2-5,TGTGCCAGCAGCTTCAGACCGGGGGGCACCCTCCAAGAGACCCAGTACTTC,CASSFRPGGTLQETQYF
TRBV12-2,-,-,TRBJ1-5,TGTGCAAGTCGCTTAGAGACAGGGAGATTGAATCAGCCCCAGCATTTT,CASRLETGRLNQPQHF